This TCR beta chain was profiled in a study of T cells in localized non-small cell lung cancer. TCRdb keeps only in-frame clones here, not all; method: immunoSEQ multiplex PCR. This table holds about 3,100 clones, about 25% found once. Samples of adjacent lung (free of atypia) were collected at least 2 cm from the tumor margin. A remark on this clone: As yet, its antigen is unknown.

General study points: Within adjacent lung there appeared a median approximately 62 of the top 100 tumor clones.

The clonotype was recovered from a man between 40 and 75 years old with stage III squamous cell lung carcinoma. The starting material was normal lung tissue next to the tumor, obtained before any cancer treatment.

CDR3 in amino acids: CASKTGQGVNNEQFF. In nucleotides, the CDR3 is TGTGCCAGCAAAACCGGACAGGGAGTCAACAATGAGCAGTTCTTC. The rearrangement joins TRBV11-3 to TRBJ2-1; TRBD1 agrees at 8 bases. CDR1 is SGHNT, CDR2 YENEEA, per germline. V shed 7 bases and J 5 bases; nucleotides not matched to a gene: 10. This CDR3 spans 15 amino acids.